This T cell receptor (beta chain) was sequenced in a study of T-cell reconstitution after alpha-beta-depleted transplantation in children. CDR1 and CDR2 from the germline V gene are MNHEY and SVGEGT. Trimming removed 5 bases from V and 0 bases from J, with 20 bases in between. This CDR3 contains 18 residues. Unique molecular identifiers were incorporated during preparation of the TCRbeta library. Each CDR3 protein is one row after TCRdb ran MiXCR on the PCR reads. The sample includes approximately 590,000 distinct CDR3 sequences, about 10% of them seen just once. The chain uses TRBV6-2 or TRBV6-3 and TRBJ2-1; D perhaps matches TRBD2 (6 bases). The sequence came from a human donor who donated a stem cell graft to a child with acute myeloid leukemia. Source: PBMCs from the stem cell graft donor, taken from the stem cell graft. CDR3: CASSGGPGALSSYNEQFF. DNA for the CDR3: TGTGCCAGCAGTGGCGGACCGGGAGCCCTCAGCTCCTACAATGAGCAGTTCTTC.